Shown below are 29 T cell receptor beta chains from a single sample sequenced in a study of cytomegalovirus exposure and HLA in healthy donors. This PCR relied on a set of 60 Vbeta primers and 13 Jbeta primers. TCRdb keeps only in-frame clones here, not all; method: immunoSEQ multiplex PCR. This repertoire shows more than 80,000 clones, approximately 79% found once; its top ten account for more than 3%. The sample consisted of PBMCs. Receptors originate from a man aged 55 to 69 in good health and CMV-seronegative.

The genes are TRBV6-5 and TRBJ2-1; D might be TRBD2 (6 bases). CDR3 length equals 14 residues. CDR1 MNHEY and CDR2 SVGAGI come from the germline V gene. The germline V and J ends were trimmed by 4 bases and 7 bases, with 14 bases remaining between them. For the CDR3, the DNA is TGTGCCAGCAGTTTAATGACCGGAGGGAATGAGCAGTTCTTC. It is translated as CASSLMTGGNEQFF.

This chain links TRBV6-1 with TRBJ2-3; D is perhaps TRBD2 (5 bases). CDR1 is MNHNS and CDR2 is SASEGT in the germline V gene. V lost 6 bases, J lost 3 bases, and 16 bases lay in between. This CDR3 has 15 residues. CDR3 loop: CASRGLAALTDTQYF. The CDR3 nucleotides are TGTGCCAGCAGAGGACTGGCTGCCTTAACAGATACGCAGTATTTT.

DNA of the CDR3: TGTGCCAGCAGCTCAAAGACAGCGTATAATTCACCCCTCCACTTT. It specifies CASSSKTAYNSPLHF. The chain joins TRBV7-8 to TRBJ1-6; a possible D gene is TRBD1 (5 bases). Between the trimmed V and J ends, which lost 4 bases and 4 bases, there was a span of 11 bases. This CDR3 spans 15 amino acids. CDR1 and CDR2 from the germline V gene are SGHVS and FQNEAQ.

The CDR3 DNA reads as TGTGCCAGCAGTATTAGGGGAAGGAACACTGAAGCTTTCTTT. Protein sequence: CASSIRGRNTEAFF. The chain couples TRBV25-1 to TRBJ1-1; the D gene is possibly TRBD1 (5 bases). The germline gives CDR1 MGHDK, CDR2 SYGVNS. The CDR3 loop spans 14 amino acids. The V gene lost 5 bases and the J gene lost 1 base, with 11 bases spanning the gap.

The chain carries TRBV28 and TRBJ2-2; a possible D gene is TRBD1 (6 bases). V was cut by 2 bases and J by 3 bases, with 7 bases left in between. CDR3 size: 14 residues. CDR1 MDHEN and CDR2 SYDVKM come from the germline V gene. The chain's CDR3 is CASSLHRDTGELFF. The CDR3 DNA reads TGTGCCAGCAGTTTACACAGGGACACCGGGGAGCTGTTTTTT.

As to this clone: This specimen includes other DNA sequences encoding the same CDR3. This chain uses TRBV5-1 with TRBJ1-1; unclear D gene. CDR1 is SGHRS and CDR2 is YFSETQ in the germline V gene. V was pared by 0 bases and J by 1 base, with 10 bases between. This CDR3 region has 15 residues. The CDR3 here is CASSLVAGGNTEAFF. Written as DNA, the CDR3 is TGCGCCAGCAGCTTGGTGGCAGGAGGGAACACTGAAGCTTTCTTT.

CDR3 region: CASSLGAGRHQPQHF. CDR3 DNA: TGTGCCAGCAGTCTCGGGGCAGGGAGGCATCAGCCCCAGCATTTT. V gene TRBV27 combines with J gene TRBJ1-5; D might be TRBD1 (5 bases). There are 15 residues in the CDR3. V gave up 5 bases and J gave up 5 bases, with 16 bases separating them. Germline CDR1 reads MNHEY; CDR2 reads SMNVEV (reference sequence).

This clone was recorded a few times. DNA for the CDR3: TGTGCCAGCAGCTCGGGGGAGAGGGGCTACACCTTC. Protein product: CASSSGERGYTF. The J gene is TRBJ1-2, the V gene TRBV7-8; D might be TRBD1 (5 bases). The germline V gene has CDR1 SGHVS and CDR2 FQNEAQ. The CDR3 has 12 amino acids. The V gene lost 4 bases and the J gene lost 8 bases, with 11 bases spanning the gap.

The V gene is TRBV6-6, the J gene TRBJ2-7; D might be TRBD2 (6 bases). Between the trimmed V and J ends, which lost 7 bases and 7 bases, there was a span of 17 bases. The CDR3 runs to 13 residues. Germline V gene sequence: CDR1 MNHNY, CDR2 SVGAGI (reference sequence). CDR3 sequence: CASKGRDGGEQYF. CDR3 DNA: TGTGCCAGCAAGGGGCGGGACGGAGGGGAGCAGTACTTC.

The V gene is TRBV9, the J gene TRBJ2-2; D may be TRBD1 (6 bases). Looked up from germline, CDR1 is SGDLS and CDR2 is YYNGEE. The V end was cut by 0 bases, the J end by 4 bases, with 10 bases between. The CDR3 is made up of 15 amino acids. CDR3 DNA: TGTGCCAGCAGCGTAGGGGGGCGGGTCACCGGGGAGCTGTTTTTT. Protein product: CASSVGGRVTGELFF.

This clone was counted between two and nine times. CDR3 sequence: CASSGDRDSNQPQHF. The CDR3 DNA reads TGTGCCAGCAGCGGGGACAGGGACAGCAATCAGCCCCAGCATTTT. The gene calls are TRBV4-2 and TRBJ1-5; TRBD1 aligns across 9 bases. With V trimmed by 5 bases and J by 1 base, 3 bases remained unmatched. Germline V lookup: CDR1 LGHNA, CDR2 YNFKEQ. The CDR3 is 15 amino acids.

The chain's CDR3 is CASNSAQGNEQFF. The CDR3 nucleotides are TGTGCCAGCAATAGCGCACAGGGCAATGAGCAGTTCTTC. V and J are TRBV6-5 and TRBJ2-1, with D maybe TRBD1 (6 bases). Trimming took off 7 bases at V and 6 bases at J, with 13 bases between the two ends. The CDR3 runs 13 residues. CDR1 is MNHEY and CDR2 is SVGAGI in the germline V gene.

V gene TRBV7-2 combines with J gene TRBJ2-7; perhaps TRBD1 as D (5 bases). Trimming left V 2 bases short and J 6 bases short, with 8 bases between. The CDR3 has 12 amino acids. In germline, CDR1 is SGHTA, CDR2 FQGNSA. CDR3 sequence reads: CASSLQGAEQYF. CDR3 coding DNA: TGTGCCAGCAGCTTACAGGGCGCCGAGCAGTACTTC.

The chain combines TRBV6-4 with TRBJ2-1; 9 nucleotides line up with TRBD2. CDR3 length: 19 amino acids. V lost 0 bases, J lost 2 bases, and 11 bases stayed unmatched. CDR1 and CDR2 from the germline V gene are MRHNA and SNTAGT. The CDR3: CASSDSVEGLAGPYNEQFF. The DNA for the CDR3 is TGTGCCAGCAGTGACTCGGTAGAGGGGCTAGCGGGGCCCTACAATGAGCAGTTCTTC.

This rearrangement joins TRBV7-2 to TRBJ1-2, with 7 bases aligning to TRBD1. J gave up 8 bases and V 4 bases, and 10 bases lay outside the gene matches. CDR3 length: 14 amino acids. Per the germline V gene, CDR1 is SGHTA and CDR2 is FQGNSA. In DNA form, the CDR3 reads TGTGCCAGCAGCTCCCAGGGGGGCGCGGTGGGCTACACCTTC. It encodes CASSSQGGAVGYTF.

J is TRBJ2-1 and V is TRBV14; a weak D match, TRBD2 (6 bases). This CDR3 spans 16 amino acids. The V end was cut by 0 bases, the J end by 3 bases, with 12 bases between. Germline V lookup: CDR1 SGHDN, CDR2 FVKESK. This CDR3 is CASSQDWRGNYNEQFF. CDR3 DNA: TGTGCCAGCAGCCAAGACTGGCGGGGAAACTACAATGAGCAGTTCTTC.

This chain uses TRBV27 with TRBJ2-3; 9 bases fit TRBD2. Trimming took 8 bases from V and 1 from J; bases not matched to a gene: 7. Germline CDR1 MNHEY, CDR2 SMNVEV (reference sequence). CDR3 size: 15 residues. The CDR3 reads CASAILAGGTDTQYF. In DNA form, the CDR3 reads TGTGCCAGCGCCATCTTAGCGGGGGGCACAGATACGCAGTATTTT.

This clone has only one observation. The genes are TRBV19 and TRBJ1-5; weak D call: TRBD1 (6 bases). Germline CDR1 LNHDA, CDR2 SQIVND (reference sequence). This CDR3 has 17 amino acids. V lost 3 bases to trimming and J lost 1 base, with 16 bases between them. This chain's CDR3 is CASSMVGAQGSNQPQHF. In DNA, the CDR3 is TGTGCCAGTAGTATGGTGGGGGCGCAGGGAAGCAATCAGCCCCAGCATTTT.

This clone has a single count. This chain joins TRBV6-6 and TRBJ1-2, with D possibly matching TRBD1 (5 bases). V shed 6 bases and J shed 3 bases, with 11 bases lying between them. The CDR3 has 13 residues. Germline V gene data show CDR1 as MNHNY and CDR2 as SVGAGI (reference sequence). The CDR3 sequence: CASSPSGDYGYTF. The CDR3 region has the DNA TGTGCCAGCAGCCCGTCGGGGGACTATGGCTACACCTTC.

V and J are TRBV18 and TRBJ2-4; 14 nucleotides align to TRBD2. Germline CDR1 and CDR2: KGHSH and LQKENI. V was pared by 3 bases and J by 6 bases, with 4 bases of the junction left unmatched. There are 16 residues in the CDR3. The DNA of the CDR3 is TGTGCCAGCTCACCCGGACTAGCGGGGGGACTAAACATTCAGTACTTC. Protein: CASSPGLAGGLNIQYF.

CDR3 nucleotides: TGTGCCAGCAGCTTGACGGCGGGGACCCAGTACTTC. It encodes CASSLTAGTQYF. This sequence joins TRBV5-4 and TRBJ2-5, with a weak D call TRBD2 (5 bases). Per the germline V gene, CDR1 is SGHNT and CDR2 is YYREEE (reference sequence). V was trimmed by 1 base and J by 7 bases, leaving 8 bases between them. The CDR3 sequence is 12 residues long.

The V and J genes are TRBV10-3 and TRBJ1-5, with 12 bases fitting TRBD1. Trimming at V came to 3 bases and at J to 2 bases, leaving 14 bases not matched to a gene. In germline, CDR1 is ENHRY, CDR2 SYGVKD. The CDR3 is made up of 20 amino acids. Written as DNA, the CDR3 is TGTGCCATCAGTGAAGGTCGAGGGGGACAGGGGGCTATAGGCAATCAGCCCCAGCATTTT. It translates to CAISEGRGGQGAIGNQPQHF.

This clone was counted a single time. The J gene is TRBJ1-2, the V gene TRBV19, with 7 bases that match TRBD1. The CDR3 spans 16 residues. V trimming: 5 bases; J trimming: 6 bases; junction bases outside the gene matches: 15. In germline, CDR1 is LNHDA, CDR2 SQIVND (reference sequence). CDR3 region: CASSGRTGPRGDGYTF. In nucleotides, the CDR3 is TGTGCCAGTAGTGGGCGGACAGGCCCCCGGGGTGATGGCTACACCTTC.

The J gene is TRBJ1-6, the V gene TRBV6-1, with 8 bases fitting TRBD1. Germline V gene lookup returns CDR1 MNHNS and CDR2 SASEGT. V was pared by 0 bases and J by 6 bases, with 10 bases of the junction left unmatched. This CDR3 comprises 18 residues. CDR3 DNA: TGTGCCAGCAGTGAAGCGGGGATCAGGGGGCAGAGTAATTCACCCCTCCACTTT. This sequence encodes CASSEAGIRGQSNSPLHF.

The chain employs TRBV6-6 and TRBJ1-2; the D is unclear. The CDR3 consists of 13 residues. Germline V gene lookup returns CDR1 MNHNY and CDR2 SVGAGI (reference sequence). V shed 7 bases and J shed 2 bases, with 11 bases lying between them. CDR3 nucleotides: TGTGCCAGCACCCCCGACAAGAACTATGGCTACACCTTC. Amino acids: CASTPDKNYGYTF.

This chain uses TRBV19 with TRBJ1-1, with 7 bases aligning to TRBD1. V lost 10 bases and J lost 1; bases outside the gene matches: 9. Germline CDR1 and CDR2: LNHDA and SQIVND (reference sequence). This CDR3 spans 14 amino acids. CDR3 in DNA: TGTGCCACTGAGGACAGGACTTCGAACACTGAAGCTTTCTTT. This translates into CATEDRTSNTEAFF.

The chain is built from TRBV7-2 and TRBJ2-3; 12 bases map to TRBD2. Per the germline V gene, CDR1 is SGHTA and CDR2 is FQGNSA. The CDR3 has 16 residues. V lost 5 bases to trimming and J lost 3 bases; unmatched junction nucleotides: 6. The CDR3 sequence is CASSILAGGTTDTQYF. For the CDR3, the DNA is TGTGCCAGCAGCATCCTAGCGGGGGGGACTACAGATACGCAGTATTTT. Together with reference TRBV7-2 and TRBJ2-3, the CDR3 gives the full variable domain: GAGVSQSPSNKVTEKGKDVELRCDPISGHTALYWYRQSLGQGLEFLIYFQGNSAPDKSGLPSDRFSAERTGGSVSTLTIQRTQQEDSAVYLCASSILAGGTTDTQYFGPGTRLTVL.

The V gene is TRBV7-2, the J gene TRBJ1-2; 8 nucleotides line up with TRBD1. Trimming at V came to 1 base and at J to 8 bases, leaving 9 bases not matched to a gene. This CDR3 has 15 residues. Germline assignment: CDR1 SGHTA and CDR2 FQGNSA. The CDR3 loop reads CASSLGTGSGSGYTF. The CDR3, as DNA: TGTGCCAGCAGCTTAGGGACAGGGAGTGGGTCCGGCTACACCTTC.

V gene TRBV11-3 combines with J gene TRBJ2-3; D might be TRBD2 (6 bases). The CDR3 consists of 13 residues. The V end was cut by 5 bases, the J end by 2 bases, with 8 bases between. From germline, CDR1 is SGHNT and CDR2 YENEEA. The chain's CDR3 is CASSGGATDTQYF. In DNA, the CDR3 is TGTGCCAGCAGCGGCGGGGCCACAGATACGCAGTATTTT.